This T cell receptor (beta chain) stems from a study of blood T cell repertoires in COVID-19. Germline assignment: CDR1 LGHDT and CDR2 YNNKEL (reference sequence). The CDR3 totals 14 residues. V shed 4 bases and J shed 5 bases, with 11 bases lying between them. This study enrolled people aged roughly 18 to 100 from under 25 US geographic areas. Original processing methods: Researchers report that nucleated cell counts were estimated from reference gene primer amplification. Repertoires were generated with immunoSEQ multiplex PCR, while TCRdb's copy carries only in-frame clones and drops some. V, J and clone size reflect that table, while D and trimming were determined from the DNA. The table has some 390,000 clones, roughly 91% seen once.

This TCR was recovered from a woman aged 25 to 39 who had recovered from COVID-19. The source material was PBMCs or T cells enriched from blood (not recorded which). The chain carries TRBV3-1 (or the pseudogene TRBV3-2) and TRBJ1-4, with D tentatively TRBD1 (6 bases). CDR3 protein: CASSPSGANEKLFF. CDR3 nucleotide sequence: TGTGCCAGCAGCCCGTCAGGGGCGAATGAAAAACTGTTTTTT.